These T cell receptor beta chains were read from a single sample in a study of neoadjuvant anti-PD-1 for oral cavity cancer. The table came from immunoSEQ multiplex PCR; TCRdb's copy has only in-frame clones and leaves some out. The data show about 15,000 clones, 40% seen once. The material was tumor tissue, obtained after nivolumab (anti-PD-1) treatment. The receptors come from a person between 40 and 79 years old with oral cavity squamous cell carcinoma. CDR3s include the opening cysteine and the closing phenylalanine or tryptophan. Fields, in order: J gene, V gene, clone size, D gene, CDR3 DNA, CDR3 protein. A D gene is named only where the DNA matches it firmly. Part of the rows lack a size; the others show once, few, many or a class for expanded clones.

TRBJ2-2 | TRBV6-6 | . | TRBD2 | TGTGCCAGCAACCCTATTGCGGGGGAAACCGGGGAGCTGTTTTTT | CASNPIAGETGELFF
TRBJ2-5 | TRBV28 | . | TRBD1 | TGTGCCAGCATTAAGGGGGCCAGGGAGACCCAGTACTTC | CASIKGARETQYF
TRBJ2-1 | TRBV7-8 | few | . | TGTGCCAGCAGCCTCGACTACAATGAGCAGTTCTTC | CASSLDYNEQFF
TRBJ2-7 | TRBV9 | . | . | TGTGCCAGCAGCGTTAGGAGTACCTCCTACGAGCAGTACTTC | CASSVRSTSYEQYF
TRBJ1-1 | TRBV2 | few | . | TGTGCCAGCAGTCCACATCGAGTGGAACCTTTCTTT | CASSPHRVEPFF
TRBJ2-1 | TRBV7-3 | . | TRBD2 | TGTGCCAGCAGCTTGACTAGCGGGGGGGAACTAGAGCAGTTCTTC | CASSLTSGGELEQFF
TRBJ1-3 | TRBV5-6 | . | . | TGTGCCAGCAGCGCAGGGACTGGAAACACCATATATTTT | CASSAGTGNTIYF
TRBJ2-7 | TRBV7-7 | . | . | TGTGCCAGCAGCTTTCGCAGGGGCGAGGGCGAGCAGTACTTC | CASSFRRGEGEQYF
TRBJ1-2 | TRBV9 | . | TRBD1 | TGTGCCAGCAGCGGGACAGGGATACATGGCTACACCTTC | CASSGTGIHGYTF
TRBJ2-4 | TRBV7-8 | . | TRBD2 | TGTGCCAGCAGCCGATGGGGGGGGGACAACATTCAGTACTTC | CASSRWGGDNIQYF
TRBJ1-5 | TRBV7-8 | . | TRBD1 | TGTGCCAGCAGAACAGGGGATCAGCCCCAGCATTTT | CASRTGDQPQHF
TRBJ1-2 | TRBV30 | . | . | TGTGCCTGGAGTGTCGGGATTCCGGAGGGCTACACCTTC | CAWSVGIPEGYTF
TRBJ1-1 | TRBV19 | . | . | TGTGCCAGTAGTATAGGAGGGAGCTACACTGAAGCTTTCTTT | CASSIGGSYTEAFF
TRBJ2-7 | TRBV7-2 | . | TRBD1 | TGTGCCAGCAGCTTGGACAGGGGGGGTTACGAGCAGTACTTC | CASSLDRGGYEQYF
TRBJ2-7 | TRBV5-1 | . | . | TGCGCCAGCAGGATCGCGGGGGACAGATCCTACGAGCAGTACTTC | CASRIAGDRSYEQYF
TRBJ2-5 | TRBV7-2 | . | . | TGTGCCAGCAGCTTAGGGGTGTCTGTCGAGACCCAGTACTTC | CASSLGVSVETQYF
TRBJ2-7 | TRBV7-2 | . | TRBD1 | TGTGCCAGCAGCTTAGAGGGACAGGGGGCCTACGAGCAGTACTTC | CASSLEGQGAYEQYF
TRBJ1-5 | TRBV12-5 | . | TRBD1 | TGTGCTAGTGGTTTCGGGACAGGGTCCGGACCCAATTATAGCAATCAGCCCCAGCATTTT | CASGFGTGSGPNYSNQPQHF
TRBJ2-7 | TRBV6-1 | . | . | TGTGCCAGCAGTGAATATCGGGGCGACAGGTTGAGGGAGCAGTACTTC | CASSEYRGDRLREQYF
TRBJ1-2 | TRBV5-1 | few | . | TGCGCCAGCAGCTTGGGAGACAGGAGTTATGGCTACACCTTC | CASSLGDRSYGYTF
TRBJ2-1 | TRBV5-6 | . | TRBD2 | TGTGCCAGCAGCCGGCGGGGCGGGGGGTACAATGAGCAGTTCTTC | CASSRRGGGYNEQFF
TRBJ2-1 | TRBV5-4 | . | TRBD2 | TGTGCCAGCAGCCTGGCGCTAGCGGGGGGGCGGGAGCAGTTCTTC | CASSLALAGGREQFF
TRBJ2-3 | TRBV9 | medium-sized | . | TGTGCCAGCAGCGTGCTAGCTGACACAGATACGCAGTATTTT | CASSVLADTDTQYF
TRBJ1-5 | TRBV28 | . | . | TGTGCCACATTTCCCGGCGGAGATCAGCCCCAGCATTTT | CATFPGGDQPQHF
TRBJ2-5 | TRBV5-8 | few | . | TGTGCCAGCAGATTCCGGGGCCAAGAGACCCAGTACTTC | CASRFRGQETQYF
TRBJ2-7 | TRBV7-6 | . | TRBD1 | TGTGCCAGCAGCTTAGCCGGACAGGGTAGCGAGCAGTACTTC | CASSLAGQGSEQYF
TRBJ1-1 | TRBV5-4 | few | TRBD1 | TGTGCCAGCAGCGGTAGGGGGCCCACTGAAGCTTTCTTT | CASSGRGPTEAFF
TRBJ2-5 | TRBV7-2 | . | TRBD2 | TGTGCCAGCAGCGAGGGACTAGGTAGGCAAGAGACCCAGTACTTC | CASSEGLGRQETQYF
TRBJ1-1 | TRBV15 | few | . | TGTGCCACCAGCAGCACCCAACAGGGCGGGATGAACACTGAAGCTTTCTTT | CATSSTQQGGMNTEAFF
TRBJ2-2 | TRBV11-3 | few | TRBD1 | TGTGCCAGCAGCTTAAACAGGGGGAACACCGGGGAGCTGTTTTTT | CASSLNRGNTGELFF
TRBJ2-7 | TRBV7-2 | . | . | TGTGCCAGCAGCTTAGTGGGGCGGGGGCAGGGCGAGCAGTACTTC | CASSLVGRGQGEQYF
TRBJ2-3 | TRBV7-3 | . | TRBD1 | TGTGCCAGCAGCTTCGACAGGGTTTCAAATACGCAGTATTTT | CASSFDRVSNTQYF
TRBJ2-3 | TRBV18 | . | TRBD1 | TGTGCCAGCTCTGGACAGGGGAAGACAGATACGCAGTATTTT | CASSGQGKTDTQYF
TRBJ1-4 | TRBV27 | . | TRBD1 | TGTGCCAGCAGTCCCAGGGGGGCATTTGAAAAACTGTTTTTT | CASSPRGAFEKLFF
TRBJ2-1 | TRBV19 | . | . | TGTGCCAGTACCCAAACTCCCGGGACTTCTTTCAATGAGCAGTTCTTC | CASTQTPGTSFNEQFF
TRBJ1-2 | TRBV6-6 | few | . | TGTGCCAGTGACGCAGGGTTTGGCTACACCTTC | CASDAGFGYTF
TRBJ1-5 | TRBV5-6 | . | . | TGTGCCAGCAGCGTCGAAAGGAGCAATCAGCCCCAGCATTTT | CASSVERSNQPQHF
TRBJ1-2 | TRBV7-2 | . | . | TGTGCCAGCAGCTTGAAAGTTTCAATGGGCTACACCTTC | CASSLKVSMGYTF
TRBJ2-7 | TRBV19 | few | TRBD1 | TGTGCCAGTAGTATAGCCGGACAGGGTCTAAGCTACGAGCAGTACTTC | CASSIAGQGLSYEQYF
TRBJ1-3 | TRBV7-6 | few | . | TGTGCCAGCAGCTTAGGGGGCTCTGGAAACACCATATATTTT | CASSLGGSGNTIYF
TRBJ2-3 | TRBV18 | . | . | TGTGCCAGCTCACCCCCTGTGGCGGGTCCTAGCACAGATACGCAGTATTTT | CASSPPVAGPSTDTQYF
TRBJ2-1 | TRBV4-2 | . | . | TGTGCCAGCAGCCAAGATGGGGGGGCCGGGGTGGATGAGCAGTTCTTC | CASSQDGGAGVDEQFF
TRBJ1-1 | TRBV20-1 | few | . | TGCAGTGCTGGTATGAACACTGAAGCTTTCTTT | CSAGMNTEAFF
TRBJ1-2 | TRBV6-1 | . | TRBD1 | TGTGCCAGCAGTTTGGGACAGGCGGACTATGGCTACACCTTC | CASSLGQADYGYTF
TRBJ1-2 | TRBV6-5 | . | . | TGTGCCAGCAGAAAAACTAACTATGGCTACACCTTC | CASRKTNYGYTF
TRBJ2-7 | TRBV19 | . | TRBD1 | TGTGCCAGTAGTATTCACAGGGGCGACGAGCAGTACTTC | CASSIHRGDEQYF
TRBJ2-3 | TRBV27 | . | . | TGTGCCAGCAGTTTGGGAGCATCTCGACGCGCAAATACGCAGTATTTT | CASSLGASRRANTQYF
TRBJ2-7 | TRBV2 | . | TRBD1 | TGTGCCGGGGGGACAGGGACCTACGAGCAGTACTTC | CAGGTGTYEQYF
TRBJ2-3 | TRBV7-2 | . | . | TGTGCCAGCAGCCCGCGGGTTGGGGATACGCAGTATTTT | CASSPRVGDTQYF
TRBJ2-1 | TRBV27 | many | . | TGTGCCAGCAGTTTTGGTTCCGGGGTCAATGAGCAGTTCTTC | CASSFGSGVNEQFF
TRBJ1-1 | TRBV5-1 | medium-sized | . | TGCGCCAGCAGCTTGGCAGGGGACACTGAAGCTTTCTTT | CASSLAGDTEAFF
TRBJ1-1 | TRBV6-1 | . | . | TGTGCCAGCAGTTATGCGGGAGCGGTGGCTTTCTTT | CASSYAGAVAFF
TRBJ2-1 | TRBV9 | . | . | TGTGCCAGCAGCGTAGTAGGGACGACTCGTTTTGAGCAGTTCTTC | CASSVVGTTRFEQFF
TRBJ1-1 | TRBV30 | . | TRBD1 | TGTGCCTGGAGTAGGGGGGGACAGATGAACACTGAAGCTTTCTTT | CAWSRGGQMNTEAFF
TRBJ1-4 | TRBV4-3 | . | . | TGCGCCAGCAGCCGGGGGGAAGTTAATGAAAAACTGTTTTTT | CASSRGEVNEKLFF
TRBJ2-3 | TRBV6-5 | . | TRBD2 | TGTGCCAGCAGTTACTCTCCCGGGACTAGCTCGCAGTATTTT | CASSYSPGTSSQYF
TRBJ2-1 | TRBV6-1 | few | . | TGTGCCAGCAGTGGGTCCGTTAGGGGCCCCTACAATGAGCAGTTCTTC | CASSGSVRGPYNEQFF
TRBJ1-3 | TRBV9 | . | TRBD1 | TGTGCCAGCAGCGTGGTTACAGGGGGCCACGGAAACACCATATATTTT | CASSVVTGGHGNTIYF
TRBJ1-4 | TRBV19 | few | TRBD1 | TGTGCCAGTAGTATCGGCCAGGGGGGTACTGAAAAACTGTTTTTT | CASSIGQGGTEKLFF
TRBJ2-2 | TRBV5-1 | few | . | TGCGCCAGCACGCTACTACAGAGTAACACCGGGGAGCTGTTTTTT | CASTLLQSNTGELFF